The source of this TCR beta chain is a study of early T cells in non-severe SARS-CoV-2 infection. Study summary: Bulk RNA taken from unsorted whole blood was sequenced, leaving chains unpaired.

The CDR3 is 15 amino acids. The V gene end was trimmed by 2 bases and the J gene end by 7 bases; junction bases not matched to a gene: 10. Germline CDR1 and CDR2: SGHRS and YFSETQ. General study points: Anti-spike CD8 specificities were favored by VDJdb matching, whose results missed private and CD4 specificities.

One entry per CDR3 protein, called by TCRdb with MiXCR from the 5' RACE reads. The table records around 50,000 distinct CDR3 sequences, roughly 9.8% of them present only once. This clonotype appeared a few times. Its antigen is as yet unknown. The source material was whole blood. The rearrangement uses TRBV5-1 and TRBJ2-5; 8 bases map to TRBD2. The TCR sequence derives from an adult who was a healthcare worker with PCR-confirmed SARS-CoV-2 infection or an uninfected control (not recorded which). CDR3 region: CASSLAGVYGGTQYF. In nucleotides, the CDR3 is TGCGCCAGCAGCTTAGCGGGAGTCTATGGAGGGACCCAGTACTTC.